This T cell receptor (beta chain) was recovered during a study of blood T cell repertoires in COVID-19. Study-level information: Acute and convalescent COVID-19 specimens originated in the United States, Italy and Spain.

CDR3 size: 13 residues. Trimming took 5 bases from V and 6 from J, leaving 11 bases between them. Germline CDR1 SGHAT, CDR2 FQNNGV. Profiling relied on immunoSEQ multiplex PCR, and the TCRdb table lists in-frame clones only, not all of them. The table includes some 100,000 clones, around 86% detected once. This sequence was found in a woman aged 65 to 85 with acute or convalescent COVID-19. The sequencing sample was made of peripheral blood. The J gene is TRBJ2-1, the V gene TRBV11-2; perhaps TRBD1 as D (5 bases). CDR3 DNA sequence: TGTGCCAGCAGCCCCAGACAGACCAATGAGCAGTTCTTC. Protein sequence: CASSPRQTNEQFF.